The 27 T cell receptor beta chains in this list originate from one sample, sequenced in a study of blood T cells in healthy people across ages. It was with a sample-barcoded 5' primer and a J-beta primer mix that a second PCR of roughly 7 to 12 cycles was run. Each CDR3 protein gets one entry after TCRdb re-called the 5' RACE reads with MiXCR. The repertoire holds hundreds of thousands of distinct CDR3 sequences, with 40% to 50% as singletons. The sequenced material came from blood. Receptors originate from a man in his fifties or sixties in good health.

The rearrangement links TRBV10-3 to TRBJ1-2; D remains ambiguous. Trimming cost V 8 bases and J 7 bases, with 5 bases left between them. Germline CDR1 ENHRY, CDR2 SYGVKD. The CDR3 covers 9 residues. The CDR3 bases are TGTGCCATCTTTTTTGGCTACACCTTC. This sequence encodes CAIFFGYTF.

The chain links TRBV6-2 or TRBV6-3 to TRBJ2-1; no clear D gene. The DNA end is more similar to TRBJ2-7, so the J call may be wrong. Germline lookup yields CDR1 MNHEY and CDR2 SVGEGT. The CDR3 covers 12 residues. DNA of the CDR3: TGTGCCAGCAGTCCGACCTACAATGAGCAGTACTTC. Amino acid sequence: CASSPTYNEQYF.

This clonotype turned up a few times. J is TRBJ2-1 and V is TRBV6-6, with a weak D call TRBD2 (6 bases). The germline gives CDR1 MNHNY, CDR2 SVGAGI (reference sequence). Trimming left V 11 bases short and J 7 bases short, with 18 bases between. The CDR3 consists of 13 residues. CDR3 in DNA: TGTGCCGGTGGCGCGGGGCGGATAAATGAGCAGTTCTTC. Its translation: CAGGAGRINEQFF.

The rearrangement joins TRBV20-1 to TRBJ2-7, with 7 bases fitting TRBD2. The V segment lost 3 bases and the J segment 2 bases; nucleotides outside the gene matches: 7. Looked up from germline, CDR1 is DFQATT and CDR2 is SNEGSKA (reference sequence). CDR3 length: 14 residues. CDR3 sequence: CSARAGVYPYEQYF. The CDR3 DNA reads TGCAGTGCTAGGGCGGGGGTCTACCCCTACGAGCAGTACTTC.

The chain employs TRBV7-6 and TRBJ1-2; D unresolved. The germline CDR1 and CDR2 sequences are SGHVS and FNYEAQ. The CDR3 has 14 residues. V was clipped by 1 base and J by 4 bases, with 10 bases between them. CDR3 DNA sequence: TGTGCCAGCAGCTTAGACCCACTTGCCTATGGCTACACCTTC. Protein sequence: CASSLDPLAYGYTF.

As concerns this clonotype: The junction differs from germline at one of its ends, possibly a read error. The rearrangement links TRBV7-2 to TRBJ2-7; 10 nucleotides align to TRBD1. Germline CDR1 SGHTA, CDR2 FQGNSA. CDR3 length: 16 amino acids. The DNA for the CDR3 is TGTGCCAACAGCTTAGACTGGGACAGGGGCCTCTACGAGCAGTACTTC. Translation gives CANSLDWDRGLYEQYF.

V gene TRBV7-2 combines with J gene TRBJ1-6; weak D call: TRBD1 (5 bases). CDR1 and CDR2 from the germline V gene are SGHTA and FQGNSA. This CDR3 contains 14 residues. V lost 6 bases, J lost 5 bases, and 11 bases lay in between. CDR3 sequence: CASSRGTDNSPLHF. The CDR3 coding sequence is TGTGCCAGCAGTCGCGGGACGGATAATTCACCCCTCCACTTT.

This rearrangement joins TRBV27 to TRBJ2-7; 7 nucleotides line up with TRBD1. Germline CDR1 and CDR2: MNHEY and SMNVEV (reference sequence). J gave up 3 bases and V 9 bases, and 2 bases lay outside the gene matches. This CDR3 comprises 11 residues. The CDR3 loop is CARAGGYEQYF. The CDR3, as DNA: TGTGCCAGGGCAGGGGGCTACGAGCAGTACTTC.

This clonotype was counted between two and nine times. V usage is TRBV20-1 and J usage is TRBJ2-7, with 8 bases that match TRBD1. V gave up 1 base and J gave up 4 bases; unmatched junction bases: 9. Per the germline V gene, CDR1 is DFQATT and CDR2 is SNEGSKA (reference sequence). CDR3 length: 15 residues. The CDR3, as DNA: TGCAGTGCTAGAGCCAGCCGGACAGGGTGGTACGAGCAGTACTTC. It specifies CSARASRTGWYEQYF.

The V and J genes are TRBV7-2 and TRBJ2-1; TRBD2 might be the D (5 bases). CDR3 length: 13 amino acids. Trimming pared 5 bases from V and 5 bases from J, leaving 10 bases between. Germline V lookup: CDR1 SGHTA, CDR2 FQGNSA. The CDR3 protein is CASSRGSHNEQFF. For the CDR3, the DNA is TGTGCCAGCAGCCGGGGATCCCACAATGAGCAGTTCTTC. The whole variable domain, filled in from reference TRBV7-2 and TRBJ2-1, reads GAGVSQSPSNKVTEKGKDVELRCDPISGHTALYWYRQSLGQGLEFLIYFQGNSAPDKSGLPSDRFSAERTGGSVSTLTIQRTQQEDSAVYLCASSRGSHNEQFFGPGTRLTVL.

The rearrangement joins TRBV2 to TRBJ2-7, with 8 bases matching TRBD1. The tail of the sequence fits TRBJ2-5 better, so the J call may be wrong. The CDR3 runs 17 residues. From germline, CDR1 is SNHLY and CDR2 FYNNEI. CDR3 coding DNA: TGTGCCAGCAGCGCCAACGCTGCCGGGACAGGTAAAGAGACCCAGTACTTC. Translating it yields CASSANAAGTGKETQYF.

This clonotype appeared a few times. The CDR3 loop is CASSLHSTNEQFF. CDR3 nucleotide sequence: TGTGCCAGCAGCTTACACTCGACCAATGAGCAGTTCTTC. The V and J genes are TRBV11-2 and TRBJ2-1, with D unresolved. The CDR3 sequence is 13 residues long. Per the germline V gene, CDR1 is SGHAT and CDR2 is FQNNGV. Trimming took 2 bases from V and 6 from J, leaving 8 bases between them.

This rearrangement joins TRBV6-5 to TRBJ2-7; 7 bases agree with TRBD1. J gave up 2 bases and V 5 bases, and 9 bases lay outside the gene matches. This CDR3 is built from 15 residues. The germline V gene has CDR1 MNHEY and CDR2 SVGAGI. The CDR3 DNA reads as TGTGCCAGCAGTATCCCGGGACAGCGCCCCTACGAGCAGTACTTC. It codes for CASSIPGQRPYEQYF.

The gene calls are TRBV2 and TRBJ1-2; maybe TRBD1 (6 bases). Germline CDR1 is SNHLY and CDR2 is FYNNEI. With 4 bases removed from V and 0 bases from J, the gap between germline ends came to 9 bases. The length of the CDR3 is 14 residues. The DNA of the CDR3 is TGTGCCAGCAGTGGACAGGCTTCTAACTATGGCTACACCTTC. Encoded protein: CASSGQASNYGYTF.

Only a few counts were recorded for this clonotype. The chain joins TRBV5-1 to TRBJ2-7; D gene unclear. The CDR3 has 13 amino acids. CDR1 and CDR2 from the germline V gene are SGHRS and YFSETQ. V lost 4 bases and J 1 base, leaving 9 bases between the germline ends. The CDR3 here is CASSVERSYEQYF. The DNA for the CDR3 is TGCGCCAGCAGCGTGGAGAGGTCCTACGAGCAGTACTTC.

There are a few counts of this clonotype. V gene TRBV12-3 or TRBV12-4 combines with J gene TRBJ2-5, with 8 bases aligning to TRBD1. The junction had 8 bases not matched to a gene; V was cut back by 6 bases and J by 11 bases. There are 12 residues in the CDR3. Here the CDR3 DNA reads TGTGCCAGCAGACCGGGACAGGAGAAGCAGTACTTC. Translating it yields CASRPGQEKQYF.

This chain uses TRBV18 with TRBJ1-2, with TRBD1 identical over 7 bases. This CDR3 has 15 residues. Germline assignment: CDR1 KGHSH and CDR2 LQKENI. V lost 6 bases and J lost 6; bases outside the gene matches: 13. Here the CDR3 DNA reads TGTGCCAGCTCTCCCCTGACAGGGAATTATAATGGCTACACCTTC. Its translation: CASSPLTGNYNGYTF. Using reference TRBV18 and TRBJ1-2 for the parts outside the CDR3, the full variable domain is NAGVMQNPRHLVRRRGQEARLRCSPMKGHSHVYWYRQLPEEGLKFMVYLQKENIIDESGMPKERFSAEFPKEGPSILRIQQVVRGDSAAYFCASSPLTGNYNGYTFGSGTRLTVV.

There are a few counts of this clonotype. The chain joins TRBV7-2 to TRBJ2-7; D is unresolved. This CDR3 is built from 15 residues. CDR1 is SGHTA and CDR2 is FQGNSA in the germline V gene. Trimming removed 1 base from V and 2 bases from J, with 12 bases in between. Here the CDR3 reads CASSLGSGATYEQYF. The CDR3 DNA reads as TGTGCCAGCAGCTTAGGGTCAGGCGCAACCTACGAGCAGTACTTC.

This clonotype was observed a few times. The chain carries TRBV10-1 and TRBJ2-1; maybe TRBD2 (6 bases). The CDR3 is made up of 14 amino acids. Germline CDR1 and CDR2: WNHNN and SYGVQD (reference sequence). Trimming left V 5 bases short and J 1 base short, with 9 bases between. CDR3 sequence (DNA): TGCGCCAGCAGTCGGGACTTGTCCTACAATGAGCAGTTCTTC. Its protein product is CASSRDLSYNEQFF.

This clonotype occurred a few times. The CDR3 coding sequence is TGTGCCAGCACCTCCGGGGCCAGCTATAATTCACCCCTCCACTTT. This gives the protein CASTSGASYNSPLHF. The chain employs TRBV6-5 and TRBJ1-6; a weak D match, TRBD1 (5 bases). The germline V and J ends were trimmed by 7 bases and 3 bases, with 13 bases remaining between them. The CDR3 sequence is 15 residues long. Germline values: CDR1 MNHEY, CDR2 SVGAGI.

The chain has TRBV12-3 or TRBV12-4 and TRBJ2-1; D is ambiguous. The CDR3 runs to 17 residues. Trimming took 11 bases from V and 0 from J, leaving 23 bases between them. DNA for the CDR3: TGTGCCGTTCACCCGGGCAGATTAAGGAGCTCCTACAATGAGCAGTTCTTC. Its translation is CAVHPGRLRSSYNEQFF.

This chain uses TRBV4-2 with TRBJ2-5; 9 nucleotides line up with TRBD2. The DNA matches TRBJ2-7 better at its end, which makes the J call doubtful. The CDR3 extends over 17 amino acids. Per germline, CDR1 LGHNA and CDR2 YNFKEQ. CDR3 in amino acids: CASSQGVAGVRSDEQYF. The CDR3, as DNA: TGTGCCAGCAGCCAAGGGGTAGCGGGAGTGCGGTCGGACGAGCAGTACTTC.

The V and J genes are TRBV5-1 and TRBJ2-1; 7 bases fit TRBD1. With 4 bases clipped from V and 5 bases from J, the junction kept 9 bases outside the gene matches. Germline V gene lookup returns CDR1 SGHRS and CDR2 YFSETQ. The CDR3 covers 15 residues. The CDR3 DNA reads TGCGCCAGCAGCCCGACAGGGAATTCCCACAATGAGCAGTTCTTC. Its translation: CASSPTGNSHNEQFF.

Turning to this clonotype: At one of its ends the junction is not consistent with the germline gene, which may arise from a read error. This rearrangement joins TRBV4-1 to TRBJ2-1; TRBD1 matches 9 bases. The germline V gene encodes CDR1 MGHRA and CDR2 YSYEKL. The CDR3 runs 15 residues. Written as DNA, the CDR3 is TGCGCCAGCAGCCGATCGGGACAGGGCAACAATGGGCAGTTCTTC. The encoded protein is CASSRSGQGNNGQFF.

The CDR3, as DNA: TGCGCCAGCAGCCACCCTGGGAAGGATTCCTACGAGCAGTACTTC. It encodes CASSHPGKDSYEQYF. The chain links TRBV4-3 to TRBJ2-7; D unresolved. From germline, CDR1 is LGHNA and CDR2 YSLEER. V lost 3 bases and J 1 base, leaving 13 bases between the germline ends. The CDR3 spans 15 residues.

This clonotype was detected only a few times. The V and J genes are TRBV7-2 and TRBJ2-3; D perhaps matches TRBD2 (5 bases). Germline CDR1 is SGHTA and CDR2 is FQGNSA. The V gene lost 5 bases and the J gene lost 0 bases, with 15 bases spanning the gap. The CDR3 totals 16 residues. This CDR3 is CASSPDPDFSTDTQYF. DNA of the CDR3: TGTGCCAGCAGCCCAGACCCGGACTTTAGCACAGATACGCAGTATTTT.

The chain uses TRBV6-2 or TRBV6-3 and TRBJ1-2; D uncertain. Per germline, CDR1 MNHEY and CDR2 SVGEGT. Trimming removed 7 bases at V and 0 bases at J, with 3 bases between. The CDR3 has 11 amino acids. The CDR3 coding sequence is TGTGCCAGCACGGCTAACTATGGCTACACCTTC. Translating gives CASTANYGYTF.